This TCR beta chain derives from a study of T cells in Graves' hyperthyroidism and ophthalmopathy. The investigators amplified TCR beta CDR3 regions from RNA transcripts. TCR CDR3 regions were first amplified by RT-PCR with HTBI primers. In TCRdb, the multiplex PCR reads were re-called with MiXCR into one record per CDR3 protein. The sample carries a few hundred thousand distinct CDR3 sequences, under 20% recorded once. V dropped 8 bases and J dropped 5 bases, with 17 bases sitting between them. The CDR3 contains 14 residues. The germline V gene has CDR1 MDHEN and CDR2 SYDVKM. The sequencing sample was made of blood. The clonotype was recovered from a young man with Graves' ophthalmopathy. The rearrangement joins TRBV28 to TRBJ2-3; D ambiguous. The CDR3 spells CASRAQTPRDTQYF. CDR3 DNA: TGTGCCAGCCGAGCACAAACGCCACGAGATACGCAGTATTTT. The full variable domain, with the rest looked up from reference TRBV28 and TRBJ2-3, is DVKVTQSSRYLVKRTGEKVFLECVQDMDHENMFWYRQDPGLGLRLIYFSYDVKMKEKGDIPEGYSVSREKKERFSLILESASTNQTSMYLCASRAQTPRDTQYFGPGTRLTVL.